These 32 T cell receptor beta chains originate from one sample sequenced in a study of PD-L1 blockade in urothelial cancer. Time point meaning: pretreatment peripheral blood. Data came from immunoSEQ multiplex PCR; TCRdb stores just in-frame clones and leaves some out. Among 85,000 to 90,000 clones listed, about 84% were seen once. Material: PBMCs, obtained around atezolizumab (anti-PD-L1) treatment. All receptors derive from a man aged 55 to 69 with urothelial cancer.

The CDR3: CAIGPTGKETQYF. For the CDR3, the DNA is TGTGCCATCGGACCGACAGGAAAAGAGACCCAGTACTTC. This chain links TRBV10-3 with TRBJ2-5; maybe TRBD1 (6 bases). Germline lookup yields CDR1 ENHRY and CDR2 SYGVKD. This CDR3 spans 13 amino acids. The ends were cut back, 8 bases at V and 3 bases at J, with 13 bases in the middle.

The CDR3: CATSRRRAYEQYF. Here the CDR3 DNA reads TGTGCCACCAGCAGGCGACGGGCCTACGAGCAGTACTTC. The V call is TRBV15, the J call TRBJ2-7; D uncertain. The CDR3 sequence is 13 residues long. Germline-derived CDR1 and CDR2 are LNHNV and YYDKDF (reference sequence). The V end lost 3 bases, the J end lost 2 bases, and 8 bases lay between the germline ends.

V usage is TRBV7-9 and J usage is TRBJ1-1, with 7 positions matching TRBD1. CDR1 is SEHNR and CDR2 is FQNEAQ in the germline V gene (reference sequence). The CDR3 has 14 amino acids. J lost 1 base, V lost 5 bases, and 4 bases had no gene match. This chain's CDR3 is CASSPGDRNTEAFF. CDR3 DNA sequence: TGTGCCAGCAGCCCTGGGGACAGGAACACTGAAGCTTTCTTT. Looking up the rest from reference TRBV7-9 and TRBJ1-1 gives the full variable domain: DTGVSQNPRHKITKRGQNVTFRCDPISEHNRLYWYRQTLGQGPEFLTYFQNEAQLEKSRLLSDRFSAERPKGSFSTLEIQRTEQGDSAMYLCASSPGDRNTEAFFGQGTRLTVV.

This clone has only a few counts. The gene calls are TRBV5-1 and TRBJ2-5; 7 bases fit TRBD2. The CDR3 loop spans 14 amino acids. Trimming removed 4 bases from V and 5 bases from J; junction bases left unmatched: 8. Germline loops: CDR1 SGHRS, CDR2 YFSETQ. CDR3 residues: CASSRDYARETQYF. CDR3 DNA sequence: TGCGCCAGCAGCAGGGACTATGCCCGCGAGACCCAGTACTTC.

The rearrangement uses TRBV2 and TRBJ2-1, with TRBD2 matching over 8 bases. After removal of 7 bases from V and 6 bases from J, the junction contained 14 bases not matched to a gene. Germline V CDR1 and CDR2: SNHLY, FYNNEI. The CDR3 extends over 16 amino acids. As DNA, the CDR3 is TGTGCCAGCATTGTTTCGGGAGGGCCCTCTGGCAATGAGCAGTTCTTC. Residues: CASIVSGGPSGNEQFF.

This clone appeared a few times. The chain couples TRBV6-6 to TRBJ1-1; D is ambiguous. Trimming took off 2 bases at V and 10 bases at J, with 14 bases between the two ends. CDR3 length: 13 amino acids. Germline CDR1 reads MNHNY; CDR2 reads SVGAGI (reference sequence). The CDR3: CASSYRGSERAFF. CDR3 nucleotide sequence: TGTGCCAGCAGTTACAGAGGATCCGAGAGAGCTTTCTTT.

The V and J genes are TRBV5-1 and TRBJ2-2; D perhaps matches TRBD2 (5 bases). The CDR3 length is 14 residues. In germline, CDR1 is SGHRS, CDR2 YFSETQ. The germline V and J ends were trimmed by 5 bases and 1 base, with 9 bases remaining between them. For the CDR3, the DNA is TGCGCCAGCAGGGCCCGGGAGAACACCGGGGAGCTGTTTTTT. Translated: CASRARENTGELFF.

The V gene is TRBV7-9, the J gene TRBJ1-1, with TRBD1 as a possible D gene (5 bases). The V gene lost 1 base and the J gene lost 3 bases, with 6 bases spanning the gap. The germline V gene encodes CDR1 SEHNR and CDR2 FQNEAQ (reference sequence). The CDR3 runs to 13 residues. CDR3: CASSLGGDTEAFF. The DNA of the CDR3 is TGTGCCAGCAGCTTAGGGGGGGACACTGAAGCTTTCTTT.

The chain joins TRBV18 to TRBJ1-1; perhaps TRBD1 as D (5 bases). The germline V gene encodes CDR1 KGHSH and CDR2 LQKENI. The CDR3 runs to 14 residues. V dropped 3 bases and J dropped 4 bases, with 12 bases sitting between them. The CDR3 reads CASSPDSRGTEAFF. CDR3 coding DNA: TGTGCCAGCTCACCGGATTCAAGGGGCACTGAAGCTTTCTTT.

J is TRBJ2-3 and V is TRBV6-1, with D possibly being TRBD1 (5 bases). V was trimmed by 5 bases and J by 3 bases, leaving 15 bases between them. The CDR3 spans 15 residues. CDR1 and CDR2 from the germline V gene are MNHNS and SASEGT. In DNA, the CDR3 is TGTGCCAGCAGTTCGCAAGGAAAGGGGACAGATACGCAGTATTTT. Its protein product is CASSSQGKGTDTQYF.

The chain uses TRBV30 and TRBJ1-2; D uncertain. V was cut by 3 bases and J by 4 bases, with 6 bases left in between. This CDR3 region has 11 residues. Per germline, CDR1 GTSNPN and CDR2 SVGIG (reference sequence). This CDR3 is CAWRYSYGYTF. For the CDR3, the DNA is TGTGCCTGGAGATACAGCTATGGCTACACCTTC.

V gene TRBV28 combines with J gene TRBJ2-1; D is uncertain. V lost 5 bases, J lost 2 bases, and 10 bases lay in between. CDR3 size: 14 residues. From germline, CDR1 is MDHEN and CDR2 SYDVKM. CDR3 region: CASSPRAPYNEQFF. CDR3 nucleotide sequence: TGTGCCAGCAGTCCACGCGCCCCCTACAATGAGCAGTTCTTC.

The chain links TRBV6-1 to TRBJ2-3; 7 positions agree with TRBD2. This CDR3 comprises 14 residues. Trimming at V came to 11 bases and at J to 4 bases, leaving 12 bases not matched to a gene. Looked up from germline, CDR1 is MNHNS and CDR2 is SASEGT. CDR3 loop: CAAAEPGRADTQYF. In nucleotides, the CDR3 is TGTGCCGCAGCGGAGCCGGGGAGGGCAGATACGCAGTATTTT.

This clone has just a few counts. The chain links TRBV30 to TRBJ1-4, with 10 positions matching TRBD1. The CDR3 consists of 15 residues. Looked up from germline, CDR1 is GTSNPN and CDR2 is SVGIG (reference sequence). After removal of 4 bases from V and 6 bases from J, the junction contained 8 bases not matched to a gene. CDR3: CAWKGQGGQDEKLFF. For the CDR3, the DNA is TGTGCCTGGAAAGGACAGGGGGGACAGGATGAAAAACTGTTTTTT.

The chain joins TRBV5-1 to TRBJ2-1, with 7 bases that match TRBD1. The length of the CDR3 is 14 residues. The V gene end was trimmed by 4 bases and the J gene end by 3 bases; junction bases not matched to a gene: 4. CDR1 is SGHRS and CDR2 is YFSETQ in the germline V gene. The CDR3 sequence: CASSPGTVYNEQFF. The DNA of the CDR3 is TGCGCCAGCAGCCCCGGGACAGTCTACAATGAGCAGTTCTTC.

This rearrangement joins TRBV9 to TRBJ2-2; a weak D match, TRBD2 (5 bases). The ends were cut back, 3 bases at V and 7 bases at J, with 19 bases in the middle. Germline V gene lookup returns CDR1 SGDLS and CDR2 YYNGEE. The CDR3 totals 16 residues. CDR3 sequence reads: CASSARDLRSIGELFF. CDR3 coding DNA: TGTGCCAGCAGCGCCCGGGATTTGCGTTCGATCGGGGAGCTGTTTTTT.

J is TRBJ1-5 and V is TRBV27; tentative D call: TRBD1 (5 bases). Trimming cost V 4 bases and J 4 bases, with 11 bases left between them. CDR1 and CDR2 (germline): MNHEY, SMNVEV (reference sequence). The CDR3 loop spans 14 amino acids. The CDR3 DNA reads as TGTGCCAGCAGTTCGGGACTCATAAATCAGCCCCAGCATTTT. Amino acid sequence: CASSSGLINQPQHF.

This chain joins TRBV7-2 and TRBJ2-5; 14 bases agree with TRBD2. Germline V gene sequence: CDR1 SGHTA, CDR2 FQGNSA. The CDR3 is 18 amino acids. V lost 2 bases and J lost 5; bases outside the gene matches: 10. The CDR3 sequence: CASSLRGLAGVPRETQYF. The CDR3 region has the DNA TGTGCCAGCAGCTTAAGGGGACTAGCGGGAGTACCGAGGGAGACCCAGTACTTC.

The chain recombines TRBV9 with TRBJ1-5, with 7 bases aligning to TRBD1. V shed 0 bases, J shed 1 base, and the junction held 1 base outside the gene matches. CDR1 is SGDLS and CDR2 is YYNGEE in the germline V gene. The CDR3 spans 15 residues. The DNA of the CDR3 is TGTGCCAGCAGCGTAGCCAGGGGGAGCAATCAGCCCCAGCATTTT. Translating it yields CASSVARGSNQPQHF.

The sample holds one count of this clone. The chain combines TRBV5-6 with TRBJ1-2; a possible D gene is TRBD1 (6 bases). This CDR3 spans 15 amino acids. The germline CDR1 and CDR2 sequences are SGHDT and YYEEEE. The germline V and J ends were trimmed by 5 bases and 4 bases, with 18 bases remaining between them. The CDR3 loop is CASSLPGAPRYGYTF. CDR3 in DNA: TGTGCCAGCAGTTTACCAGGGGCCCCTCGCTATGGCTACACCTTC. Full variable domain (missing parts from reference TRBV5-6 and TRBJ1-2): DAGVTQSPTHLIKTRGQQVTLRCSPKSGHDTVSWYQQALGQGPQFIFQYYEEEERQRGNFPDRFSGHQFPNYSSELNVNALLLGDSALYLCASSLPGAPRYGYTFGSGTRLTVV.

The V call is TRBV4-2, the J call TRBJ2-7; D is possibly TRBD1 (5 bases). V lost 0 bases and J 3 bases, leaving 12 bases between the germline ends. The germline V gene has CDR1 LGHNA and CDR2 YNFKEQ. This CDR3 has 15 residues. In nucleotides, the CDR3 is TGTGCCAGCAGCCAAGATGATTCAGGGCACTACGAGCAGTACTTC. This codes for CASSQDDSGHYEQYF.

V and J are TRBV11-2 and TRBJ1-5; D remains ambiguous. This CDR3 comprises 14 residues. Between the trimmed V and J ends, which lost 0 bases and 5 bases, there was a span of 8 bases. Germline V gene lookup returns CDR1 SGHAT and CDR2 FQNNGV. The CDR3 region has the DNA TGTGCCAGCAGCTTAGATGACATAGATCAGCCCCAGCATTTT. It is translated as CASSLDDIDQPQHF. The full variable domain, its missing parts supplied by reference TRBV11-2 and TRBJ1-5, is EAGVAQSPRYKIIEKRQSVAFWCNPISGHATLYWYQQILGQGPKLLIQFQNNGVVDDSQLPKDRFSAERLKGVDSTLKIQPAKLEDSAVYLCASSLDDIDQPQHFGDGTRLSIL.

V gene TRBV5-4 combines with J gene TRBJ2-7; TRBD2 aligns across 13 bases. With V trimmed by 5 bases and J by 3 bases, 5 bases remained unmatched. Germline CDR1 is SGHNT and CDR2 is YYREEE (reference sequence). This CDR3 spans 15 amino acids. CDR3 sequence (DNA): TGTGCCAGCAGATCGGGACTAGCGGGGTTCTACGAGCAGTACTTC. It encodes CASRSGLAGFYEQYF.

V and J are TRBV6-5 and TRBJ1-2; D perhaps matches TRBD1 (5 bases). The CDR3 has 13 amino acids. Germline CDR1 and CDR2: MNHEY and SVGAGI. V dropped 4 bases and J dropped 5 bases, with 11 bases sitting between them. CDR3 sequence: CASSSMTVYGYTF. The CDR3 region has the DNA TGTGCCAGCAGTTCGATGACAGTTTATGGCTACACCTTC.

CDR3 loop: CASSKEPGQGALGYGYTF. The CDR3 DNA reads as TGTGCCAGCAGCAAAGAACCGGGACAGGGGGCGTTAGGCTATGGCTACACCTTC. The chain recombines TRBV21-1 with TRBJ1-2; TRBD1 is taken as the D call from the table, unchecked against the DNA. TRBV21-1 is shown as a pseudogene. The CDR3 runs to 18 residues.

CDR3 amino acids: CASSTTSIHEQFF. In DNA, the CDR3 is TGTGCCAGCAGCACGACTAGCATTCATGAGCAGTTCTTC. This rearrangement joins TRBV9 to TRBJ2-1; TRBD2 agrees at 7 bases. The CDR3 is 13 residues long. Unmatched junction bases numbered 6, after V lost 4 bases and J lost 8 bases. Germline V gene data show CDR1 as SGDLS and CDR2 as YYNGEE.

The chain links TRBV10-3 to TRBJ2-5; TRBD2 aligns across 9 bases. In germline, CDR1 is ENHRY, CDR2 SYGVKD. This CDR3 comprises 13 residues. V lost 5 bases and J lost 3; bases outside the gene matches: 1. The CDR3 sequence is CAISQREEETQYF. The CDR3, as DNA: TGTGCCATCAGTCAGCGGGAGGAAGAGACCCAGTACTTC.

The chain links TRBV5-4 to TRBJ2-5, with 7 bases that match TRBD2. CDR3 size: 14 residues. Germline CDR1 is SGHNT and CDR2 is YYREEE (reference sequence). V was pared by 2 bases and J by 5 bases, with 6 bases of the junction left unmatched. CDR3 loop: CASSFALRGETQYF. The CDR3 DNA sequence: TGTGCCAGCAGCTTCGCCCTGCGGGGGGAGACCCAGTACTTC.

This clone was seen only once. V and J are TRBV4-3 and TRBJ2-1, with a weak D call TRBD2 (5 bases). Trimming took off 0 bases at V and 8 bases at J, with 20 bases between the two ends. CDR1 and CDR2 from the germline V gene are LGHNA and YSLEER. The CDR3 consists of 17 residues. As DNA, the CDR3 is TGCGCCAGCAGCCAAGAGGTCAGGACCCGGGGTTCGGATGAGCAGTTCTTC. Protein sequence: CASSQEVRTRGSDEQFF.

The chain uses TRBV5-1 and TRBJ2-3, with 9 bases lining up with TRBD1. Losses at the gene ends were 0 bases for V and 2 bases for J; bases not matched to a gene: 1. The germline V gene has CDR1 SGHRS and CDR2 YFSETQ. This CDR3 has 15 amino acids. This chain's CDR3 is CASSLDRGHTDTQYF. In nucleotides, the CDR3 is TGCGCCAGCAGCTTGGACAGGGGGCACACAGATACGCAGTATTTT. Based on the CDR3 plus reference TRBV5-1 and TRBJ2-3, the full variable domain is KAGVTQTPRYLIKTRGQQVTLSCSPISGHRSVSWYQQTPGQGLQFLFEYFSETQRNKGNFPGRFSGRQFSNSRSEMNVSTLELGDSALYLCASSLDRGHTDTQYFGPGTRLTVL.

A few counts support this clone. The CDR3 here is CAWSGEESSGYTF. DNA for the CDR3: TGTGCCTGGAGTGGTGAGGAAAGCTCTGGCTACACCTTC. The V call is TRBV30, the J call TRBJ1-2; D remains ambiguous. Germline CDR1 GTSNPN, CDR2 SVGIG (reference sequence). This CDR3 spans 13 amino acids. V was trimmed by 1 base and J by 7 bases, leaving 13 bases between them.

The rearrangement uses TRBV6-1 and TRBJ2-7, with 8 bases aligning to TRBD2. Trimming removed 7 bases from V and 1 base from J; junction bases left unmatched: 6. The CDR3 runs 14 residues. Germline CDR1 MNHNS, CDR2 SASEGT. The DNA of the CDR3 is TGTGCCAGCAACGCGGGGGGCGCATCCTACGAGCAGTACTTC. Protein sequence: CASNAGGASYEQYF.